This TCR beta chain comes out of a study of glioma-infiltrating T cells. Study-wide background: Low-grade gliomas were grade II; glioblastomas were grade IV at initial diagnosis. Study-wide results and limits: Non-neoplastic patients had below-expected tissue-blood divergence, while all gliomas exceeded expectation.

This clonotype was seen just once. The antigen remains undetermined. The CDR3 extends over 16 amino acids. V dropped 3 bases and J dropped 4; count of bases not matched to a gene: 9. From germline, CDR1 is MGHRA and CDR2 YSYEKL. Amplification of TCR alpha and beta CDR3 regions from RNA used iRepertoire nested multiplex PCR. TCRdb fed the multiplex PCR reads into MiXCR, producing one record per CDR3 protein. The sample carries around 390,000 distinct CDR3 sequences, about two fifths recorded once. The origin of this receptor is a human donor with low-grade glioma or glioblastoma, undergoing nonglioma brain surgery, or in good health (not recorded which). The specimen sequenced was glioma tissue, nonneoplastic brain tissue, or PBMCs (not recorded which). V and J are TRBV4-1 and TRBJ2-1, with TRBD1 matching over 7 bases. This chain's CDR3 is CASSHDETGAYNEQFF. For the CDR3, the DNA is TGCGCCAGCAGCCATGATGAAACAGGGGCGTACAATGAGCAGTTCTTC.